This T cell receptor beta chain was retrieved from a study of blood T cell repertoires in COVID-19. Data came from immunoSEQ multiplex PCR; TCRdb stores just in-frame clones and leaves some out. Of about 280,000 clones detected, 83% appear once; the ten largest clones hold 8% to 10%. Germline CDR1 reads LGHDT; CDR2 reads YNNKEL (reference sequence). V gave up 2 bases and J gave up 11 bases; unmatched junction bases: 14. The CDR3 runs to 16 residues. V and J are TRBV3-1 (or the pseudogene TRBV3-2) and TRBJ2-3; 9 nucleotides line up with TRBD2. Sequenced: peripheral blood. This receptor was taken from a woman between 45 and 65 years old who had recovered from COVID-19. Here the CDR3 DNA reads TGTGCCAGCAGCCAAACCCGGACTAGCGCCACATACGGGCAGTATTTT. Its translation is CASSQTRTSATYGQYF.